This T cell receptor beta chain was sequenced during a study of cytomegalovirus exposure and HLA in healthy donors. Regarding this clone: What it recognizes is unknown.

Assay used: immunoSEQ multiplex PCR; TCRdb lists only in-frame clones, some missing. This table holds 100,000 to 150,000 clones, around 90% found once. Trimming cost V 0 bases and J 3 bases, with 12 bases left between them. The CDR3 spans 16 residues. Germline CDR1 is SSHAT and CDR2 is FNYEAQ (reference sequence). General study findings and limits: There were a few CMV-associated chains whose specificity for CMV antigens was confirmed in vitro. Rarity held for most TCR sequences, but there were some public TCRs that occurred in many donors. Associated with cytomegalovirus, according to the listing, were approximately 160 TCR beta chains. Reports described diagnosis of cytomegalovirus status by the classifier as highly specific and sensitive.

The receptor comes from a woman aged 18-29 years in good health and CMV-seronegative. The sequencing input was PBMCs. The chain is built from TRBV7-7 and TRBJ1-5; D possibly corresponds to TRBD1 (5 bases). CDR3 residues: CASSLAPRRANQPQHF. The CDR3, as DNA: TGTGCCAGCAGCTTAGCTCCTCGCAGGGCCAATCAGCCCCAGCATTTT.